These 19 T cell receptor beta chains originate from one sample sequenced in a study of T-cell reconstitution after alpha-beta-depleted transplantation in children. Unique molecular identifiers were incorporated when the TCRbeta library was constructed. TCRdb analysed the PCR reads with MiXCR anew, one entry per CDR3 protein. This sample has roughly 89,000 distinct CDR3 sequences, with over 9% found just once. Sequenced here: PBMCs from the stem cell graft donor, sampled from the stem cell graft. Receptors originate from a human donor who donated a stem cell graft to a child with inherited bone marrow failure.

The rearrangement uses TRBV7-2 and TRBJ2-7; TRBD2 agrees at 7 bases. The CDR3 consists of 15 residues. From germline, CDR1 is SGHTA and CDR2 FQGNSA. V dropped 5 bases and J dropped 0; count of bases not matched to a gene: 7. The CDR3 DNA is TGTGCCAGCAGCGCGGGAGTCACCAGCTCCTACGAGCAGTACTTC. Translated: CASSAGVTSSYEQYF.

In its sample, this clonotype was seen a few times. This chain joins TRBV5-1 and TRBJ1-6, with D perhaps TRBD1 (5 bases). The CDR3 loop spans 15 amino acids. CDR1 and CDR2 from the germline V gene are SGHRS and YFSETQ. The V gene lost 3 bases and the J gene lost 8 bases, with 15 bases spanning the gap. The CDR3 is CASSSGRGMDSPLHF. The CDR3 nucleotides are TGCGCCAGCAGCTCCGGGCGGGGGATGGATTCACCCCTCCACTTT.

This chain joins TRBV18 and TRBJ1-3; D is ambiguous. Looked up from germline, CDR1 is KGHSH and CDR2 is LQKENI. The CDR3 is 15 residues long. V was shortened by 3 bases and J by 3 bases, with 12 bases between the two germline ends. The CDR3 here is CASSPPDEVGNTIYF. CDR3 coding DNA: TGTGCCAGCTCACCTCCGGACGAGGTTGGAAACACCATATATTTT.

This clonotype was counted many times. The gene calls are TRBV2 and TRBJ2-3, with D tentatively TRBD2 (6 bases). The V gene's germline CDR1 is SNHLY and CDR2 FYNNEI. The length of the CDR3 is 15 residues. Trimming took off 4 bases at V and 0 bases at J, with 11 bases between the two ends. Here the CDR3 reads CASSGTSYSTDTQYF. CDR3 coding DNA: TGTGCCAGCAGTGGAACTAGCTATAGCACAGATACGCAGTATTTT.

This clonotype was seen repeatedly, ten times or more. The chain links TRBV27 to TRBJ2-5; 8 bases line up with TRBD2. The length of the CDR3 is 16 residues. Unmatched junction bases numbered 8, after V lost 0 bases and J lost 5 bases. Per the germline V gene, CDR1 is MNHEY and CDR2 is SMNVEV (reference sequence). The CDR3 loop is CASSLSSGRWLETQYF. DNA for the CDR3: TGTGCCAGCAGTTTATCCAGCGGGAGATGGCTGGAGACCCAGTACTTC.

This clonotype has a count of ten or more. J is TRBJ1-1 and V is TRBV11-3; no clear D. V was cut by 0 bases and J by 1 base, with 6 bases left in between. CDR1 and CDR2 from the germline V gene are SGHNT and YENEEA. This CDR3 is 14 amino acids long. In DNA, the CDR3 is TGTGCCAGCAGCTTAGATAGAGAGAACACTGAAGCTTTCTTT. Its translation is CASSLDRENTEAFF.

This clonotype was seen many times. The chain recombines TRBV28 with TRBJ2-7; TRBD2 matches 11 bases. V was pared by 4 bases and J by 1 base, with 6 bases of the junction left unmatched. Germline-derived CDR1 and CDR2 are MDHEN and SYDVKM. This CDR3 region has 16 residues. The CDR3 spells CASSWVAGGRSYEQYF. CDR3 sequence (DNA): TGTGCCAGCAGTTGGGTAGCGGGAGGGCGGTCCTACGAGCAGTACTTC.

This clonotype was recorded many times. V is TRBV9 and J is TRBJ2-7; TRBD1 matches 8 bases. The germline V gene has CDR1 SGDLS and CDR2 YYNGEE. Losses at the gene ends were 7 bases for V and 4 bases for J; bases not matched to a gene: 10. The CDR3 is 14 amino acids. DNA for the CDR3: TGTGCCAGCTCTACGGGGCAGGGGGCTTACGAGCAGTACTTC. Translated, it gives CASSTGQGAYEQYF.

This clonotype was recorded a few times. The rearrangement links TRBV20-1 to TRBJ2-1; D possibly corresponds to TRBD1 (6 bases). CDR1 is DFQATT, CDR2 SNEGSKA, per germline (reference sequence). Trimming pared 5 bases from V and 2 bases from J, leaving 10 bases between. The CDR3 is 13 residues long. CDR3 sequence: CSAARDTYNEQFF. DNA of the CDR3: TGCAGTGCTGCCCGGGACACCTACAATGAGCAGTTCTTC.

This clonotype has a count of ten or more. This chain uses TRBV6-6 with TRBJ2-1; no clear D gene. The length of the CDR3 is 13 residues. Germline-derived CDR1 and CDR2 are MNHNY and SVGAGI (reference sequence). The V gene lost 0 bases and the J gene lost 4 bases, with 4 bases spanning the gap. The CDR3 loop reads CASSYSGYNEQFF. In nucleotides, the CDR3 is TGTGCCAGCAGTTACTCCGGTTACAATGAGCAGTTCTTC.

The sample holds many counts of this clonotype. The chain joins TRBV10-3 to TRBJ2-1, with TRBD2 identical over 9 bases. The CDR3 is 15 residues long. After removal of 4 bases from V and 0 bases from J, the junction contained 1 base not matched to a gene. CDR1 and CDR2 from the germline V gene are ENHRY and SYGVKD. CDR3 bases: TGTGCCATCAGTGTTAGCGGGAGCTCCTACAATGAGCAGTTCTTC. Translating it yields CAISVSGSSYNEQFF.

Ten or more counts support this clonotype. This chain joins TRBV10-3 and TRBJ2-7; TRBD2 might be the D (6 bases). The length of the CDR3 is 15 residues. Germline V gives CDR1 ENHRY, CDR2 SYGVKD. V was shortened by 0 bases and J by 0 bases, with 9 bases between the two germline ends. CDR3 loop: CAISESGSVSYEQYF. CDR3 DNA: TGTGCCATCAGTGAGTCCGGGAGCGTCTCCTACGAGCAGTACTTC.

This clonotype was seen ten or more times. The V and J genes are TRBV2 and TRBJ2-5; D unclear. Germline V gene sequence: CDR1 SNHLY, CDR2 FYNNEI. Trimming took 4 bases from V and 4 from J, leaving 10 bases between them. CDR3 length: 13 amino acids. Here the CDR3 reads CASSGPGGETQYF. The CDR3 DNA is TGTGCCAGCAGTGGTCCGGGTGGAGAGACCCAGTACTTC.

This clonotype was detected ten times or more. The chain joins TRBV7-2 to TRBJ2-6; TRBD1 matches at 8 bases. Germline CDR1 reads SGHTA; CDR2 reads FQGNSA. The CDR3 is made up of 17 amino acids. The V gene end was trimmed by 2 bases and the J gene end by 1 base; junction bases not matched to a gene: 4. Here the CDR3 DNA reads TGTGCCAGCAGCTTAAACAGGGGGATATCTGGGGCCAACGTCCTGACTTTC. Its protein is CASSLNRGISGANVLTF.

Turning to this clonotype: This may come from a read error, since a much larger clone is one base off. V usage is TRBV7-2 and J usage is TRBJ2-7, with D hard to call. CDR3 length equals 12 residues. V dropped 5 bases and J dropped 0 bases, with 5 bases sitting between them. Germline CDR1 SGHTA, CDR2 FQGNSA. The CDR3 sequence: CASSQSSYEQYF. The CDR3 DNA sequence: TGTGCCAGCAGCCAGAGCTCCTACGAGCAGTACTTC.

This clonotype was counted ten times or more. The genes are TRBV5-1 and TRBJ2-7; 9 nucleotides line up with TRBD2. The CDR3 length is 17 residues. The germline V gene encodes CDR1 SGHRS and CDR2 YFSETQ. V shed 4 bases, J shed 3 bases, and the junction held 14 bases outside the gene matches. CDR3 sequence: CASSMGPTGSGSYEQYF. The DNA of the CDR3 is TGCGCCAGCAGCATGGGCCCGACGGGTAGCGGGAGCTACGAGCAGTACTTC.

The chain couples TRBV19 to TRBJ2-3, with 7 bases fitting TRBD1. This CDR3 has 14 residues. CDR1 is LNHDA, CDR2 SQIVND, per germline (reference sequence). V dropped 3 bases and J dropped 4; count of bases not matched to a gene: 4. CDR3 sequence (DNA): TGTGCCAGTAGTATGACAGGGCGGGCAGATACGCAGTATTTT. Its translation is CASSMTGRADTQYF.

This clonotype was observed many times. The chain's CDR3 is CASSLGHQDNEQFF. CDR3 coding DNA: TGTGCCAGCAGCTTAGGTCACCAAGACAATGAGCAGTTCTTC. The chain couples TRBV11-3 to TRBJ2-1, with D unresolved. CDR1 and CDR2 from the germline V gene are SGHNT and YENEEA. CDR3 length: 14 amino acids. Trimming stripped 1 base from V and 5 bases from J, with 9 bases between. The whole variable domain, remainder taken from reference TRBV11-3 and TRBJ2-1, is EAGVVQSPRYKIIEKKQPVAFWCNPISGHNTLYWYLQNLGQGPELLIRYENEEAVDDSQLPKDRFSAERLKGVDSTLKIQPAELGDSAVYLCASSLGHQDNEQFFGPGTRLTVL.

This clonotype was counted ten times or more. The V call is TRBV20-1, the J call TRBJ2-5, with no clear D. The CDR3 is 16 amino acids. The V end lost 3 bases, the J end lost 1 base, and 18 bases lay between the germline ends. Germline V gene data show CDR1 as DFQATT and CDR2 as SNEGSKA (reference sequence). In DNA, the CDR3 is TGCAGTGCTAGTACTTCTGGGCGCATGATCCAAGAGACCCAGTACTTC. Its protein product is CSASTSGRMIQETQYF.